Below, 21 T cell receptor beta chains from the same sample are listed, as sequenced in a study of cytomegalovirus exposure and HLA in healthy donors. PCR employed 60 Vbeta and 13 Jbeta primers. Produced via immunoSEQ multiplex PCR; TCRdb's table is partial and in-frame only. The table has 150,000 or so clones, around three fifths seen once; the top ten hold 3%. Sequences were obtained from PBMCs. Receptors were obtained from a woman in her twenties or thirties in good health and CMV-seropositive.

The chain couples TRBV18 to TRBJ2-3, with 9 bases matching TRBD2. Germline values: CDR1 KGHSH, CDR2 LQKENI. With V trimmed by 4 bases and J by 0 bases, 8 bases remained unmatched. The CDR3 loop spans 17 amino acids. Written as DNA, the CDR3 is TGTGCCAGCTCACGGCAGATAGCGGGGGTAAGCACAGATACGCAGTATTTT. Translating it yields CASSRQIAGVSTDTQYF.

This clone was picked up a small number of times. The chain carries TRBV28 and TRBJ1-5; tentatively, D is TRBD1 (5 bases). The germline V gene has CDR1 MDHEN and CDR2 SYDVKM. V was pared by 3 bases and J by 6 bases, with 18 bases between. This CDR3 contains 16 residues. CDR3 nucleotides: TGTGCCAGCAGTTTTCCGGGGGGAACGGCGGGTCAGCCCCAGCATTTT. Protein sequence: CASSFPGGTAGQPQHF.

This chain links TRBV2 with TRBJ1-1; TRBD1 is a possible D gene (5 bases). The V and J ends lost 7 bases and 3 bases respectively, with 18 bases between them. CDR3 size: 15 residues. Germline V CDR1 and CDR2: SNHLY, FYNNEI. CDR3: CASTLGRGWDTEAFF. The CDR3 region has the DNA TGTGCCAGCACCTTAGGGAGGGGCTGGGACACTGAAGCTTTCTTT.

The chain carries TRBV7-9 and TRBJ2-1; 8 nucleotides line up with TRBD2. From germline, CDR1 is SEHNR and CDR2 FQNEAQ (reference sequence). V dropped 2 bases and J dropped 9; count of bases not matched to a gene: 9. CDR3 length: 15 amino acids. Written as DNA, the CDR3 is TGTGCCAGCAGCTTATGGGCGGGGGGTTTGGGTGAGCAGTTCTTC. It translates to CASSLWAGGLGEQFF.

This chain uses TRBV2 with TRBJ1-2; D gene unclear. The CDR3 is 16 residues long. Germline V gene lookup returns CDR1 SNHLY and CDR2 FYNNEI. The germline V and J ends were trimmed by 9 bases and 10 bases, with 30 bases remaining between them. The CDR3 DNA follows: TGTGCCAGACTACTTTTACACCGGGATTCTTTTTCTGACTACACCTTC. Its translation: CARLLLHRDSFSDYTF.

The CDR3 region has the DNA TGTGCCAGCAGACCCTTGGGGGGAGGGGAGACCCAGTACTTC. Its protein is CASRPLGGGETQYF. The V gene is TRBV6-5, the J gene TRBJ2-5, with 7 bases matching TRBD2. Germline V lookup: CDR1 MNHEY, CDR2 SVGAGI. CDR3 length: 14 residues. The ends lost 6 bases at V and 5 bases at J; junction bases unmatched: 9.

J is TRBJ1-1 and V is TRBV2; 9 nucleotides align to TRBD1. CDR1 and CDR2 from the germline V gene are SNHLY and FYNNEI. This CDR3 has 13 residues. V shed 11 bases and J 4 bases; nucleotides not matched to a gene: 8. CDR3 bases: TGTGCCGCCTACAGGGGGCTGATCACTGAAGCTTTCTTT. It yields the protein CAAYRGLITEAFF.

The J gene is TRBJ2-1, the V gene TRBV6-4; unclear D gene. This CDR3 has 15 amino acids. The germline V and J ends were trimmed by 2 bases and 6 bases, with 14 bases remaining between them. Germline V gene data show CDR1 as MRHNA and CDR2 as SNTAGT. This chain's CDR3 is CASSDTTTSRNEQFF. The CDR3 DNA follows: TGTGCCAGCAGTGACACTACAACGAGCCGCAATGAGCAGTTCTTC.

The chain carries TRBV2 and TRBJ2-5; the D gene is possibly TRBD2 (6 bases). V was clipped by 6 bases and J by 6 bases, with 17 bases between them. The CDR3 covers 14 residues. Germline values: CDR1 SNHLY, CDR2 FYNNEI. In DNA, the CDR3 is TGTGCCAGCAGAACAGCGGCCCGCGGGAAGACCCAGTACTTC. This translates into CASRTAARGKTQYF. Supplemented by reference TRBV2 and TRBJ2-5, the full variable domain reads EPEVTQTPSHQVTQMGQEVILRCVPISNHLYFYWYRQILGQKVEFLVSFYNNEISEKSEIFDDQFSVERPDGSNFTLKIRSTKLEDSAMYFCASRTAARGKTQYFGPGTRLLVL.

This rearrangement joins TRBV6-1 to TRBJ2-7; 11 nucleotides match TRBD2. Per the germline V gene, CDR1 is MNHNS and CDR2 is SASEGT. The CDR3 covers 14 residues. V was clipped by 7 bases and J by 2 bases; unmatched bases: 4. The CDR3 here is CASNVAGGTYEQYF. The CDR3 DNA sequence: TGTGCCAGCAATGTAGCGGGAGGGACCTACGAGCAGTACTTC.

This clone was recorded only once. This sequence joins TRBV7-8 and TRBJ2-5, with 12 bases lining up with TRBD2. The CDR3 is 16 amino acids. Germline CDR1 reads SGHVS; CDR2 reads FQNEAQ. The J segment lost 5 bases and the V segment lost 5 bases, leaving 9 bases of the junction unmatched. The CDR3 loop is CASSHATSGGWETQYF. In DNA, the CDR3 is TGTGCCAGCAGCCACGCTACTAGCGGGGGGTGGGAGACCCAGTACTTC. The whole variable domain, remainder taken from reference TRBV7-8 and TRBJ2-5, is GAGVSQSPRYKVAKRGQDVALRCDPISGHVSLFWYQQALGQGPEFLTYFQNEAQLDKSGLPSDRFFAERPEGSVSTLKIQRTQQEDSAVYLCASSHATSGGWETQYFGPGTRLLVL.

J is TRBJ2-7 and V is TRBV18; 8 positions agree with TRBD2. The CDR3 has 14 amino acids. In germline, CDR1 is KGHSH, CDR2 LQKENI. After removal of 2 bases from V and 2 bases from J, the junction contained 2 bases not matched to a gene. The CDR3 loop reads CASSPSSGPYEQYF. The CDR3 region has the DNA TGTGCCAGCTCACCATCTAGCGGGCCCTACGAGCAGTACTTC.

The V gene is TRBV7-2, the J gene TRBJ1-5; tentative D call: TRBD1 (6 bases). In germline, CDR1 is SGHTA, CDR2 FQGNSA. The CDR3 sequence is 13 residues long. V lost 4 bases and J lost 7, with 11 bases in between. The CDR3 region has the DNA TGTGCCAGCAGCTGGAACAGGGAGCAGCCCCAGCATTTT. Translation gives CASSWNREQPQHF.

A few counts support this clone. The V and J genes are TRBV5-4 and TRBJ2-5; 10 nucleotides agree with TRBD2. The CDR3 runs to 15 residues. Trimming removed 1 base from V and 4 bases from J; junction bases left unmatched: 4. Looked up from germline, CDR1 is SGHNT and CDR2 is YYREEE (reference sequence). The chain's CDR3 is CASSLSGRGGETQYF. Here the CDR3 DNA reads TGTGCCAGCAGCTTGAGCGGGAGGGGAGGAGAGACCCAGTACTTC.

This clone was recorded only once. CDR3 DNA: TGTGCCAGCAGGAACGACGGGGGGAGAGGTGAAAAACTGTTTTTT. Protein sequence: CASRNDGGRGEKLFF. The chain is built from TRBV28 and TRBJ1-4, with D tentatively TRBD1 (5 bases). There are 15 residues in the CDR3. Looked up from germline, CDR1 is MDHEN and CDR2 is SYDVKM. The ends were cut back, 6 bases at V and 7 bases at J, with 18 bases in the middle.

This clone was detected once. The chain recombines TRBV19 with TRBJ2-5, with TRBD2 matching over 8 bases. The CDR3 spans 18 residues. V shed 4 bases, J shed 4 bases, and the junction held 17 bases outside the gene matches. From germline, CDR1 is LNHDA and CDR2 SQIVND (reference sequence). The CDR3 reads CASSNRGLGGRPGETQYF. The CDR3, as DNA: TGTGCCAGTAGTAACCGAGGCCTAGGCGGGAGGCCGGGAGAGACCCAGTACTTC.

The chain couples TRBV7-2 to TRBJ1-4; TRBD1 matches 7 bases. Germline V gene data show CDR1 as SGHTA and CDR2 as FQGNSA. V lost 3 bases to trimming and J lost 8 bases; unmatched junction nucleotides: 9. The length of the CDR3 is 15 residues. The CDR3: CASSFTGSRGEKLFF. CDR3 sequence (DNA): TGTGCCAGCAGCTTCACAGGGTCCAGGGGGGAAAAACTGTTTTTT.

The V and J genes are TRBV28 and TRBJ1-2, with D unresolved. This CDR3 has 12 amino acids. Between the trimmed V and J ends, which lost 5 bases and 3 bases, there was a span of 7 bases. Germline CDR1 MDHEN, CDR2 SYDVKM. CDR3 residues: CASSGSHYGYTF. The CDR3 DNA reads TGTGCCAGCAGTGGCAGTCACTATGGCTACACCTTC.

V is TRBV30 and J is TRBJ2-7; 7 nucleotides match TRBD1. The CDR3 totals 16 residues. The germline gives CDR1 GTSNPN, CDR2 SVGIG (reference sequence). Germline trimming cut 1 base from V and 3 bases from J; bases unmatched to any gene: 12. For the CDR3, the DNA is TGTGCCTGGAGTGGGGAACAGGGGACCAACTACTACGAGCAGTACTTC. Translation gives CAWSGEQGTNYYEQYF.

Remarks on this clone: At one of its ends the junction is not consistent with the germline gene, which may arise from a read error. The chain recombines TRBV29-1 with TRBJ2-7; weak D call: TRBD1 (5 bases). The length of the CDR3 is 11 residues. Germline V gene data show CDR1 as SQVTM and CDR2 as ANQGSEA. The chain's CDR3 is CSVEDSYEQYF. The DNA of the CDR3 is TGCAGCGTAGAAGACAGTTACGAGCAGTACTTC.

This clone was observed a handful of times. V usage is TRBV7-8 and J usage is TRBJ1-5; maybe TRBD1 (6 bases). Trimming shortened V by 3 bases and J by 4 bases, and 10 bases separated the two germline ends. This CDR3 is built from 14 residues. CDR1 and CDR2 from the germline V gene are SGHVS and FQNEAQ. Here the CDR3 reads CASSFGRGNQPQHF. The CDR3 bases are TGTGCCAGCAGCTTTGGGAGGGGGAATCAGCCCCAGCATTTT.